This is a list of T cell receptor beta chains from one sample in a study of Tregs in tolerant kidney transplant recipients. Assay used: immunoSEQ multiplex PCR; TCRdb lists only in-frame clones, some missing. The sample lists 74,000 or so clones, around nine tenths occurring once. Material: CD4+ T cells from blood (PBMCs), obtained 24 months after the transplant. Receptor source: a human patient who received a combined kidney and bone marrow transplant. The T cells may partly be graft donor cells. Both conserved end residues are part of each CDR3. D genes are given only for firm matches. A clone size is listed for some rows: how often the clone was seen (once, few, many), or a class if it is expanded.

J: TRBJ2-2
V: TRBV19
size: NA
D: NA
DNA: TGTGCCAGTACGCGCAGGGGCTCCGGGGAGCTGTTTTTT
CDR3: CASTRRGSGELFF

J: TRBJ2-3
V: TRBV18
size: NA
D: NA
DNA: TGTGCCAGCTCACCATCGGGGACTCTCATTAGCACAGATACGCAGTATTTT
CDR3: CASSPSGTLISTDTQYF

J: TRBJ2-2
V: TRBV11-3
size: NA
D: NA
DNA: TGTGCCAGCAGTCCGCTGGGCAGTAACACCGGGGAGCTGTTTTTT
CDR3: CASSPLGSNTGELFF

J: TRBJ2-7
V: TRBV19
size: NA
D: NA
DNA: TGTGCCAGTAGTATCGCGCAGGGGTATAACGAGCAGTACTTC
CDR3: CASSIAQGYNEQYF

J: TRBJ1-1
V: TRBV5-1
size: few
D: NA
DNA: TGCGCCAGCAGCTTGGCCGGGGGGGGAACTGAAGCTTTCTTT
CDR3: CASSLAGGGTEAFF

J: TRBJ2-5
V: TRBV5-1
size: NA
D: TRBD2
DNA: TGCGCCAGCAGCCCGGGACTAGCGGGGGCGGAGACCCAGTACTTC
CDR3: CASSPGLAGAETQYF

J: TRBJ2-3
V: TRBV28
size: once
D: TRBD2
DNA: TGTGCCAGCAGTTTAAAGTTGGCTAGCGGGCCCAGCACAGATACGCAGTATTTT
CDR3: CASSLKLASGPSTDTQYF

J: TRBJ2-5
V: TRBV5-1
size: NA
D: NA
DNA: TGCGCCAGCAGCTTGGACGGCGGGGCCGGGGAGACCCAGTACTTC
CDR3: CASSLDGGAGETQYF

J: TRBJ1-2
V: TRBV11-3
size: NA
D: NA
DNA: TGTGCCAGCAGCTTAGACCGGGGATTGGGCAGCCGTGGCTACACCTTC
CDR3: CASSLDRGLGSRGYTF

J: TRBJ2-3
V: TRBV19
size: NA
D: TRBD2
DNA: TGTGCCAGTAGTATGACCGGGACTAGCGGGAGAGATACGCAGTATTTT
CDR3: CASSMTGTSGRDTQYF

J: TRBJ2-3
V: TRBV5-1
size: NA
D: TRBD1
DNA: TGCGCCAGCAGCCATACCGGGACAGGGACAAAAGATACGCAGTATTTT
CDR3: CASSHTGTGTKDTQYF

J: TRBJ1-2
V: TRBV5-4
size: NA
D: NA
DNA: TGTGCCAGCAGCAATCCTACAGGGCTCTATGGCTACACCTTC
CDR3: CASSNPTGLYGYTF

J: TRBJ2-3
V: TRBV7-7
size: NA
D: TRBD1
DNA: TGTGCCAGCAGCCCACAGGGGTCCGCAGATACGCAGTATTTT
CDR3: CASSPQGSADTQYF

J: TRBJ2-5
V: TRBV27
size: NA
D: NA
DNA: TGTGCCGGCAACTTATTGGACTGGCAAGAGACCCAGTACTTC
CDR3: CAGNLLDWQETQYF

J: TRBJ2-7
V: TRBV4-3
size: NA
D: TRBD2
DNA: TGCGCCAGCAGCCAAAACCCCGGGACTAGGGGTTCGGAGCAGTACTTC
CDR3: CASSQNPGTRGSEQYF

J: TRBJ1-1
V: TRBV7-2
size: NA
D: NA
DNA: TGTGCCAGCAGCCCCCCCCCGGCCGGGTCCACTGAAGCTTTCTTT
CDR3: CASSPPPAGSTEAFF

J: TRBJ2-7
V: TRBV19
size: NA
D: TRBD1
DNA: TGTGCCAGTAGTAACCGGGACAGGCCGCCCTACGAGCAGTACTTC
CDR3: CASSNRDRPPYEQYF

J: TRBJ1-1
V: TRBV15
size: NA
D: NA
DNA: TGTGCCACCGGCGGGAGGATGAACACTGAAGCTTTCTTT
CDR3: CATGGRMNTEAFF

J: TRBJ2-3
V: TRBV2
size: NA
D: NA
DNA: TGTGCCATAAGGACAGATTTGGGCACAGATACGCAGTATTTT
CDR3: CAIRTDLGTDTQYF

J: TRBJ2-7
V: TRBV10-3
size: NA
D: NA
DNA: TGTGCCATCAGTGAAGGGAACAGGGCCTACGAGCAGTACTTC
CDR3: CAISEGNRAYEQYF